This T cell receptor beta chain was observed in a study of identical twins. The J segment lost 5 bases and the V segment lost 3 bases, leaving 5 bases of the junction unmatched. The CDR3 is 13 residues long. Germline values: CDR1 DFQATT, CDR2 SNEGSKA (reference sequence). A universal primer site was incorporated via template switching, and the cDNA contained unique molecular identifiers. TCRdb reprocessed the 5' RACE reads via MiXCR and lists one record per CDR3 protein. This table has some 190,000 distinct CDR3 sequences, about 16% appearing once. Only healthy Caucasians were included as donors. These sequences were also reported in another study, on T cells expressing NK-cell markers. That source reports: Restricting sorting to alpha-beta TCR T cells was achieved in several experiments by an anti-gamma-delta TCR antibody. Among several donors, these clonotypes also ranked first in the CD3+CD56-NKG2C+ fraction.

Sequencing was carried out using CD8+ T cells sorted from blood. The chain combines TRBV20-1 with TRBJ2-5, with TRBD2 matching 8 bases. This receptor was obtained from a young woman in good health. The CDR3 coding sequence is TGCAGTGCTAGTGGGACTAGGGAGGAGACCCAGTACTTC. Translated: CSASGTREETQYF.